This entry is about one T cell receptor beta chain. The data derive from a study of identifying expanded T cells in peripheral blood. Sequencing used immunoSEQ multiplex PCR; TCRdb keeps in-frame clones, though not all of them. Of about 90,000 clones in the sample, around 87% were seen once. During the collection period, no donor immune events like infections were recorded. The sample comprised blood. The source of this sequence is a person between 18 and 70 years old in good health.

The CDR3 sequence: CAWSAVSNEKLFF. CDR3 nucleotides: TGTGCCTGGAGTGCAGTTTCAAATGAAAAACTGTTTTTT. This chain connects TRBV30 to TRBJ1-4; unclear D gene. The ends were cut back, 1 base at V and 5 bases at J, with 8 bases in the middle. The CDR3 contains 13 residues. Germline CDR1 is GTSNPN and CDR2 is SVGIG (reference sequence).